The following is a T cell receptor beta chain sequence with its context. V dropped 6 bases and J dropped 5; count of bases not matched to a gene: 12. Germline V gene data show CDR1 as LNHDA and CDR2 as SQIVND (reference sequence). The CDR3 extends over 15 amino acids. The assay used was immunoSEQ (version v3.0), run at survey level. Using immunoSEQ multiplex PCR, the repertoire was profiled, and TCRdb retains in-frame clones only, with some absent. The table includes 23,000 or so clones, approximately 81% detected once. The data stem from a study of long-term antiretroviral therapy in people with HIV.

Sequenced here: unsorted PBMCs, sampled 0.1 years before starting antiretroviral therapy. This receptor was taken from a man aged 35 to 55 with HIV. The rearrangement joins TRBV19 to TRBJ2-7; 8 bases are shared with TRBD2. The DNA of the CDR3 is TGTGCCAGTAGCCTCGCGGGGGGAGGGCTCAACGAGCAGTACTTC. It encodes CASSLAGGGLNEQYF.